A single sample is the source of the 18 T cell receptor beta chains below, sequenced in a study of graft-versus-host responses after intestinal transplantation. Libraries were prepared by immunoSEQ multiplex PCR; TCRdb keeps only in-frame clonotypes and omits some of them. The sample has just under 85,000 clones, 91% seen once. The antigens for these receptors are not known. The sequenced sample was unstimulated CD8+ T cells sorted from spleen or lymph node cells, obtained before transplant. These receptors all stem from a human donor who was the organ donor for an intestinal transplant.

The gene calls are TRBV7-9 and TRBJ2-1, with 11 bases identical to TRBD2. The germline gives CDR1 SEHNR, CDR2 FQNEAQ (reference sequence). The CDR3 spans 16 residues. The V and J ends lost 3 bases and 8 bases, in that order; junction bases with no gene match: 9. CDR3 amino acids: CASSFLILAGVYEQFF. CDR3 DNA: TGTGCCAGCAGCTTCCTGATACTAGCGGGAGTCTATGAGCAGTTCTTC.

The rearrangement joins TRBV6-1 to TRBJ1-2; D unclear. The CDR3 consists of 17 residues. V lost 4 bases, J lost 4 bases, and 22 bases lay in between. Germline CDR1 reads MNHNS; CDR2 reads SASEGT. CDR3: CASSVEESGRKTYGYTF. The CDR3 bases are TGTGCCAGCAGTGTAGAGGAAAGTGGGAGAAAGACCTATGGCTACACCTTC.

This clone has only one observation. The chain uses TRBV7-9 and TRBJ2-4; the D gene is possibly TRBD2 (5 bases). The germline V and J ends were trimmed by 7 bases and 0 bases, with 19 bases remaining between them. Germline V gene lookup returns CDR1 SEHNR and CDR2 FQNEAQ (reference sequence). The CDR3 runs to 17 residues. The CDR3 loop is CASTPVPGKLAKNIQYF. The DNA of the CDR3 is TGTGCCAGCACCCCCGTTCCGGGGAAACTAGCCAAAAACATTCAGTACTTC.

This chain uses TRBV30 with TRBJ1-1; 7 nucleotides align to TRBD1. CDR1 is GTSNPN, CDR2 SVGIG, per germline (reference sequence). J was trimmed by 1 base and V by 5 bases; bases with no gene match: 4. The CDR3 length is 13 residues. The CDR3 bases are TGTGCCTGGCAGGGGACAGCGAACACTGAAGCTTTCTTT. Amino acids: CAWQGTANTEAFF.

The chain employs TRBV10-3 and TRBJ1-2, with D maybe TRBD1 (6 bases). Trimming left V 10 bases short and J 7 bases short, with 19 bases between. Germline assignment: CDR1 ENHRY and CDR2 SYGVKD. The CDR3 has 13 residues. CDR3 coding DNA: TGTGCCAACTTCGGTGGGGGCATTGGTGGCTACACCTTC. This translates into CANFGGGIGGYTF.

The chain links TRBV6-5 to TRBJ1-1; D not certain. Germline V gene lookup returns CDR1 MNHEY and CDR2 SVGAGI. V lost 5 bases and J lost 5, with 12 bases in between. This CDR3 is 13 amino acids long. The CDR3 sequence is CASSDIILTEAFF. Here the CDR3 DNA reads TGTGCCAGCAGTGACATCATCCTTACTGAAGCTTTCTTT.

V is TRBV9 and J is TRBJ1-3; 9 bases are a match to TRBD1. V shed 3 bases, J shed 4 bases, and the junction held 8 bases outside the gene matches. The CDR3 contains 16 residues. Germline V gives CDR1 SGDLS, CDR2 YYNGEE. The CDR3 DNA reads TGTGCCAGCAGCGACCCGACAGGGGGGCAAGGAAACACCATATATTTT. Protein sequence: CASSDPTGGQGNTIYF.

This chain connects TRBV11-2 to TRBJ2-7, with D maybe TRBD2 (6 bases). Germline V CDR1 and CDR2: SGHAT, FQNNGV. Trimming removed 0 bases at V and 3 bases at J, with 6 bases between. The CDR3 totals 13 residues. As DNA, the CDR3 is TGTGCCAGCAGCTTAGATAGCGGCTACGAGCAGTACTTC. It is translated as CASSLDSGYEQYF.

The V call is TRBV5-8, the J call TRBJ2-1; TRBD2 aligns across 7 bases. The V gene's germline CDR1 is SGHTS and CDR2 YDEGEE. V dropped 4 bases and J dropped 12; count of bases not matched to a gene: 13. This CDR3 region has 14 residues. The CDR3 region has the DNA TGTGCCAGCAGCCTCCCTACTAGCGACGGGGGGCAGTTCTTC. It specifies CASSLPTSDGGQFF.

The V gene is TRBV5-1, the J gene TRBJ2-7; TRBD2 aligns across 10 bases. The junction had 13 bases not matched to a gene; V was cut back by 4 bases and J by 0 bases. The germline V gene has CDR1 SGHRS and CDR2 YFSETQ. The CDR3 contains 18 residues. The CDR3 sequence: CASSPAGERGGLSYEQYF. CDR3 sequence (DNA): TGCGCCAGCAGCCCGGCGGGAGAGCGGGGGGGCCTCTCCTACGAGCAGTACTTC.

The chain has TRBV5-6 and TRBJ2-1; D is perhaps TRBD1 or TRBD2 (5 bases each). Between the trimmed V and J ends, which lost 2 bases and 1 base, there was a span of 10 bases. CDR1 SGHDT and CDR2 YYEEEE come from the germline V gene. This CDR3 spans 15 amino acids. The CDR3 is CASSFWGPSYNEQFF. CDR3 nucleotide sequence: TGTGCCAGCAGCTTTTGGGGACCTTCCTACAATGAGCAGTTCTTC.

The CDR3 DNA reads as TGTGCCAGCAGCCTCACCCCTAGTTGGCAGGGGGCGGACACTGAAGCTTTCTTT. It yields the protein CASSLTPSWQGADTEAFF. The V call is TRBV7-9, the J call TRBJ1-1, with 8 bases lining up with TRBD1. The CDR3 loop spans 18 amino acids. Germline lookup yields CDR1 SEHNR and CDR2 FQNEAQ (reference sequence). Trimming cost V 5 bases and J 3 bases; bases outside gene matches: 17.

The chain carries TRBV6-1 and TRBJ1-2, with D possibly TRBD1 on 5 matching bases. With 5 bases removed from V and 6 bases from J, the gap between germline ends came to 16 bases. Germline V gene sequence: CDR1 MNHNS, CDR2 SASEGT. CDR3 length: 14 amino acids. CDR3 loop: CASSIRGIGDGYTF. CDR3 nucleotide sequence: TGTGCCAGCAGTATCCGGGGAATAGGGGATGGCTACACCTTC.

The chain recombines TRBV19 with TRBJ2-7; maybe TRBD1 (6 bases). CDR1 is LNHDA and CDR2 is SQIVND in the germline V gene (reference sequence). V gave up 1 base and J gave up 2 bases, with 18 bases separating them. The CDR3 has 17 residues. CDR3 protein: CASSIVVMDRPPYEQYF. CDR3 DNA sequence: TGTGCCAGTAGTATAGTTGTTATGGACAGACCACCCTACGAGCAGTACTTC.

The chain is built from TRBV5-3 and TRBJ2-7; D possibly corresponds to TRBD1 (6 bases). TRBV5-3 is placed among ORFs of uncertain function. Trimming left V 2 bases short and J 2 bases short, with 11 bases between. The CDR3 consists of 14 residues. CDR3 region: CARSLQGYPYEQYF. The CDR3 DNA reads TGTGCCAGAAGCTTACAGGGTTACCCCTACGAGCAGTACTTC.

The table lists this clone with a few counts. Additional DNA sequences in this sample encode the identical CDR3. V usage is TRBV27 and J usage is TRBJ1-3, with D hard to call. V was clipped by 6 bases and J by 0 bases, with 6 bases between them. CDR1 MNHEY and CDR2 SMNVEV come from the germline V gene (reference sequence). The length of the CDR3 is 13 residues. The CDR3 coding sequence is TGTGCCAGCAGCTCCCTCTCTGGAAACACCATATATTTT. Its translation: CASSSLSGNTIYF.

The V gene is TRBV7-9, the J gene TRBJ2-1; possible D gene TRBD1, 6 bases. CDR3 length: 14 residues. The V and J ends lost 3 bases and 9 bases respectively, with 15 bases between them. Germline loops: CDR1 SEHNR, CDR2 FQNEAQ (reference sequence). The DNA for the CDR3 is TGTGCCAGCAGCTTCCCTTCAGGGGTCGGTGAGCAGTTCTTC. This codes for CASSFPSGVGEQFF.

The CDR3 spells CATSRDRKDQETQYF. The CDR3 bases are TGTGCCACCAGCAGAGATCGGAAAGACCAAGAGACCCAGTACTTC. J is TRBJ2-5 and V is TRBV15, with D unresolved. Trimming pared 0 bases from V and 0 bases from J, leaving 8 bases between. Germline CDR1 is LNHNV and CDR2 is YYDKDF (reference sequence). The CDR3 has 15 amino acids.